This T cell receptor (beta chain) was captured by sequencing in a study of T cells after posttransplantation cyclophosphamide. General study results and limits: Tissue-infiltrating T cells from skin or gut overlapped little with blood T cells. Donor CD8+ memory clones often dominated recipient blood repertoires at later times. Recipient CMV seropositivity and CMV reactivation strongly tracked TRB clonality.

Busulfan-fludarabine conditioning, marrow transplant, and cyclophosphamide on days +3 and +4 were administered. This clone was observed many times. The antigen is unknown. V gave up 5 bases and J gave up 8 bases, with 18 bases separating them. CDR1 SQVTM and CDR2 ANQGSEA come from the germline V gene. This CDR3 is 13 amino acids long. Libraries were prepared by immunoSEQ multiplex PCR; TCRdb keeps only in-frame clonotypes and omits some of them. This repertoire holds around 7,400 clones, and none appear only once. Sequencing was performed on PBMCs, taken after allogeneic stem cell transplant with posttransplant cyclophosphamide. This TCR came from a male patient aged 50 to 59 who received an allogeneic stem cell transplant from an unrelated donor, was CMV-positive, and had acute GVHD only. Some T cells may arise from the graft donor. The rearrangement uses TRBV29-1 and TRBJ1-2, with D tentatively TRBD1 (6 bases). The DNA of the CDR3 is TGCAGCGTTTCGAGGACAGAGGGAAGCGGCTACACCTTC. It yields the protein CSVSRTEGSGYTF.